This TCR beta chain came from a study of shared clonotypes between healthy human individuals. Repertoires were generated with immunoSEQ multiplex PCR, while TCRdb's copy carries only in-frame clones and drops some. The sample yields about half a million clones, approximately 79% seen once. The CDR3 extends over 16 amino acids. The V segment lost 5 bases and the J segment 4 bases; nucleotides outside the gene matches: 13. Germline V gene data show CDR1 as SGHTA and CDR2 as FQGNSA. This clone has just a few counts. J is TRBJ1-2 and V is TRBV7-2; 7 nucleotides align to TRBD1. Sequencing was done on a sample of PBMCs. The receptor was isolated from a woman aged 40 to 50 in good health. Some clones in this sample may be carry-over from other donors' samples. The CDR3 coding sequence is TGTGCCAGCAGCCCGCCCCCCCCGGGACAGCCCTATGGCTACACCTTC. Translation gives CASSPPPPGQPYGYTF.